These T cell receptor beta chains were read from a single sample in a study of early T cells in non-severe SARS-CoV-2 infection. Using its own MiXCR run on the 5' RACE reads, TCRdb lists one record per CDR3 protein. The sample lists around 70,000 distinct CDR3 sequences, roughly an eighth occurring once. Sequenced: whole blood. These receptors all stem from an adult who was a healthcare worker with PCR-confirmed SARS-CoV-2 infection or an uninfected control (not recorded which). Each CDR3 is given with its conserved first and last residue. The D gene is left open where the match is weak. Only part of the rows carry a size: once, few, many, or a class if the clone is expanded.

V	size	D	J	CDR3	DNA
TRBV7-8	-	TRBD1	TRBJ1-5	CASSSGTGLNQPQHF	TGTGCCAGCAGCTCAGGGACAGGTCTTAATCAGCCCCAGCATTTT
TRBV23-1	many	-	TRBJ2-7	CASSRKIYEQYF	TGCGCCAGCAGCCGTAAGATATACGAGCAGTACTTC
TRBV18	-	-	TRBJ1-3	CASSPEDTSSGNTIYF	TGTGCCAGCTCACCTGAGGATACCAGCTCTGGAAACACCATATATTTT
TRBV25-1	many	-	TRBJ2-1	CASEEGSGIYNEQFF	TGTGCCAGCGAGGAGGGTTCGGGTATATACAATGAGCAGTTCTTC
TRBV14	few	-	TRBJ1-4	CASSPTNEKLFF	TGTGCCAGCAGCCCGACTAATGAAAAACTGTTTTTT
TRBV27	few	-	TRBJ2-7	CASSPRGSGTYEQYF	TGTGCCAGCAGTCCCAGGGGTAGCGGAACCTACGAGCAGTACTTC
TRBV15	-	-	TRBJ1-2	CATSRDSRGGYTF	TGTGCCACCAGCAGAGATTCGAGAGGTGGCTACACCTTC
TRBV2	many	-	TRBJ2-2	CASGANTGELFF	TGTGCCAGCGGCGCGAACACCGGGGAGCTGTTTTTT
TRBV5-4	-	-	TRBJ2-6	CASSSRHSGANVLIF	TGTGCCAGCAGCTCACGGCACTCTGGGGCCAACGTCCTGATTTTC
TRBV14	few	TRBD1	TRBJ1-1	CASFADRVNTEAFF	TGTGCCAGCTTCGCGGACAGGGTGAACACTGAAGCTTTCTTT
TRBV7-2	many	-	TRBJ1-5	CASRGGRSNQPQHF	TGTGCCAGCAGGGGCGGACGGAGCAATCAGCCCCAGCATTTT
TRBV27	many	TRBD1	TRBJ1-1	CASSFTGAFYMNTEAFF	TGTGCCAGCAGTTTCACAGGGGCGTTTTACATGAACACTGAAGCTTTCTTT
TRBV5-1	-	-	TRBJ1-2	CASSPQWTGSDGYTF	TGCGCCAGCAGCCCCCAGTGGACCGGCTCGGACGGCTACACCTTC
TRBV29-1	-	TRBD2	TRBJ2-7	CSVAATSGPPYEQYF	TGCAGCGTCGCCGCGACTAGCGGACCACCCTACGAGCAGTACTTC
TRBV5-6	few	-	TRBJ2-3	CASSAGLSGTDTQYF	TGTGCCAGCAGCGCCGGACTTAGCGGCACAGATACGCAGTATTTT
TRBV2	-	-	TRBJ1-1	CASSVLWAAEAFF	TGTGCCAGCAGTGTCCTGTGGGCAGCTGAAGCTTTCTTT
TRBV28	many	-	TRBJ2-7	CASSLAGTQGAHYEQYF	TGTGCCAGCAGTTTGGCGGGGACTCAAGGGGCCCACTACGAGCAGTACTTC
TRBV2	many	TRBD1	TRBJ2-1	CASRGQGAWNEQFF	TGTGCCAGCAGGGGACAGGGGGCTTGGAATGAGCAGTTCTTC
TRBV6-6	few	-	TRBJ1-1	CAGGRGSSTEAFF	TGTGCCGGGGGCAGGGGTTCGAGCACTGAAGCTTTCTTT
TRBV11-2	many	-	TRBJ2-6	CASSSGTGSGANVLTF	TGTGCCAGCAGCTCAGGTACAGGGAGTGGGGCCAACGTCCTGACTTTC
TRBV4-1	many	-	TRBJ2-1	CASSQRKNNEQFF	TGCGCCAGCAGCCAAAGGAAAAACAATGAGCAGTTCTTC
TRBV12-5	few	TRBD1	TRBJ2-2	CASGSGQGGGGTGELFF	TGTGCTAGTGGTTCCGGACAGGGAGGAGGCGGCACCGGGGAGCTGTTTTTT
TRBV10-1	-	TRBD1	TRBJ2-1	CASSEDVGQGWNEQFF	TGCGCCAGCAGTGAGGACGTAGGACAGGGGTGGAATGAGCAGTTCTTC
TRBV20-1	many	TRBD1	TRBJ1-2	CSARGTGDYGYTF	TGCAGTGCTAGAGGTACAGGGGACTATGGCTACACCTTC
TRBV2	-	-	TRBJ2-2	CASVGTEGVRTGELFF	TGTGCCAGCGTGGGGACCGAGGGGGTGAGGACCGGGGAGCTGTTTTTT
TRBV2	-	-	TRBJ2-1	CATSVNEQFF	TGTGCCACCTCAGTCAATGAGCAGTTCTTC
TRBV19	many	TRBD1	TRBJ1-5	CASSTGQGGNQPQHF	TGTGCCAGTAGTACAGGACAGGGAGGCAATCAGCCCCAGCATTTT
TRBV29-1	few	-	TRBJ2-5	CQAGWGQEETQYF	TGCCAGGCCGGGTGGGGGCAGGAGGAGACCCAGTACTTC
TRBV7-7	many	-	TRBJ1-1	CASSRQLNTEAFF	TGTGCCAGCAGCCGACAGTTGAACACTGAAGCTTTCTTT
TRBV20-1	few	TRBD2	TRBJ2-3	CSARDMAGGGDTQYF	TGCAGTGCTAGAGATATGGCGGGAGGCGGGGATACGCAGTATTTT
TRBV5-1	-	TRBD1	TRBJ2-5	CASRKGGGETQYF	TGCGCCAGCAGGAAAGGGGGCGGTGAGACCCAGTACTTC
TRBV11-2	-	-	TRBJ1-1	CASSLESTEAFF	TGTGCCAGCAGCTTAGAGAGCACTGAAGCTTTCTTT
TRBV11-2	few	TRBD1	TRBJ1-6	CASRGQLLNSPLHF	TGTGCCAGCAGGGGACAGTTACTTAATTCACCCCTCCACTTT
TRBV12-3/TRBV12-4	-	-	TRBJ2-1	CASSSGYSDEQFF	TGTGCCAGCAGTTCGGGCTACAGCGATGAGCAGTTCTTC
TRBV29-1	-	TRBD2	TRBJ2-7	CSVGGLAGATREQYF	TGCAGCGTTGGGGGACTAGCGGGAGCAACGCGTGAGCAGTACTTC
TRBV24-1	many	-	TRBJ2-1	CATSAYNEQFF	TGTGCCACCAGTGCCTATAATGAGCAGTTCTTC